This TCR beta chain was captured in a study of control samples from healthy donors and cancer patients. Germline V gives CDR1 MNHNS, CDR2 SASEGT. The CDR3 has 16 amino acids. The V and J ends lost 4 bases and 5 bases, in that order; junction bases with no gene match: 8. The protocol was immunoSEQ multiplex PCR, while the TCRdb copy is restricted to in-frame clones and leaves out a portion. The sample lists 50,000 to 70,000 clones, around 90% seen once, with less than 4% in the top ten. The receptor's source is a middle-aged man in good health. The chain uses TRBV6-1 and TRBJ2-2; TRBD2 aligns across 9 bases. The material sequenced was blood. Here the CDR3 reads CASSVGASGKTGELFF. The CDR3 region has the DNA TGTGCCAGCAGTGTAGGGGCTAGCGGGAAGACCGGGGAGCTGTTTTTT.